This passage covers 17 T cell receptor beta chains from one sample sequenced in a study of T cells in Graves' hyperthyroidism and ophthalmopathy. Amplification of TCR beta CDR3 regions used RNA as the template. When the TCR CDR3 underwent first-round RT-PCR, the HTBI primer set was used. Using its own MiXCR run on the multiplex PCR reads, TCRdb lists one record per CDR3 protein. The sample lists approximately 210,000 distinct CDR3 sequences; approximately 17% were seen once. Material for sequencing was blood. All receptors come from a man aged 50-60 years with Graves' hyperthyroidism.

This clonotype has more than one count but fewer than ten. V is TRBV6-1 and J is TRBJ2-5, with 14 bases that match TRBD2. CDR1 is MNHNS, CDR2 SASEGT, per germline. V gave up 7 bases and J gave up 3 bases; unmatched junction bases: 4. The CDR3 covers 15 residues. CDR3 nucleotide sequence: TGTGCCAGCAATTCGGGACTAGCGGGAGAAGAGACCCAGTACTTC. Its protein is CASNSGLAGEETQYF.

This clonotype was found a few times. The chain has TRBV6-1 and TRBJ2-5; 9 nucleotides align to TRBD1. Trimming removed 8 bases from V and 4 bases from J; junction bases left unmatched: 5. The CDR3 consists of 13 residues. Germline CDR1 MNHNS, CDR2 SASEGT. CDR3 bases: TGTGCCAGCTGGGGGACAGGGACAGAGACCCAGTACTTC. Translated, it gives CASWGTGTETQYF.

The chain employs TRBV10-3 and TRBJ1-3; D is possibly TRBD1 (6 bases). Germline V gives CDR1 ENHRY, CDR2 SYGVKD. This CDR3 has 15 residues. V was shortened by 4 bases and J by 0 bases, with 10 bases between the two germline ends. CDR3 residues: CAISGQDFSGNTIYF. The CDR3 nucleotides are TGTGCCATCAGTGGACAGGACTTCTCTGGAAACACCATATATTTT.

This clonotype was picked up many times. This chain connects TRBV7-2 to TRBJ2-3; the D call may be TRBD1 or TRBD2 (5 bases each). This CDR3 comprises 15 residues. CDR1 is SGHTA and CDR2 is FQGNSA in the germline V gene. V lost 7 bases to trimming and J lost 3 bases, with 17 bases between them. In DNA form, the CDR3 reads TGTGCCAGCACCGGGGACCGGATAGGTACAGATACGCAGTATTTT. Translated, it gives CASTGDRIGTDTQYF. The full variable domain, in which reference TRBV7-2 and TRBJ2-3 provide the parts outside the CDR3, is GAGVSQSPSNKVTEKGKDVELRCDPISGHTALYWYRQSLGQGLEFLIYFQGNSAPDKSGLPSDRFSAERTGGSVSTLTIQRTQQEDSAVYLCASTGDRIGTDTQYFGPGTRLTVL.

Concerning this clonotype: An end of the junction differs from the germline gene, which may be a read error. The rearrangement links TRBV10-3 to TRBJ2-1, with 10 bases matching TRBD2. The CDR3 consists of 17 residues. Germline values: CDR1 ENHRY, CDR2 SYGVKD. CDR3 in DNA: TGTGCCATCAGTGAGAAAGGAGCGGGAGGGACCTACAATGGGCAGTTCTTC. Encoded protein: CAISEKGAGGTYNGQFF.

In this sample, this clonotype turned up many times. The CDR3 DNA follows: TGTGCCAGCAGCGCAGGCTTAGCGGGAGGGCCAGGTGCCGGGGAGCTGTTTTTT. Translated, it gives CASSAGLAGGPGAGELFF. This chain joins TRBV2 and TRBJ2-2, with TRBD2 matching 11 bases. V lost 6 bases, J lost 6 bases, and 15 bases stayed unmatched. The germline gives CDR1 SNHLY, CDR2 FYNNEI. There are 18 residues in the CDR3.

There are a few counts of this clonotype. This rearrangement joins TRBV6-5 to TRBJ1-2, with D unresolved. The germline CDR1 and CDR2 sequences are MNHEY and SVGAGI. V lost 0 bases and J lost 6, with 8 bases in between. The CDR3 spans 13 residues. The CDR3 nucleotides read TGTGCCAGCAGTTACTCGAGCGGGGATGGCTACACCTTC. Its protein product is CASSYSSGDGYTF.

Remarks on this clonotype: Since a much larger clone is just one base distant, this may be a read error. The rearrangement uses TRBV2 and TRBJ2-2; 11 bases align to TRBD1. This CDR3 has 14 residues. Trimming took 8 bases from V and 6 from J; bases not matched to a gene: 5. Per the germline V gene, CDR1 is SNHLY and CDR2 is FYNNEI. The CDR3 sequence is CASGGQGVSGELFF. The CDR3 DNA reads TGTGCCAGCGGGGGACAGGGGGTCTCCGGGGAGCTGTTTTTT.

This clonotype has only a few counts. The chain carries TRBV15 and TRBJ2-5; 10 nucleotides match TRBD2. J lost 5 bases, V lost 6 bases, and 6 bases had no gene match. Germline CDR1 and CDR2: LNHNV and YYDKDF (reference sequence). CDR3 length: 14 amino acids. The CDR3 DNA follows: TGTGCCACCAGGTCCGGGACTAGCGTTGAGACCCAGTACTTC. Translating gives CATRSGTSVETQYF.

This chain's CDR3 is CSARDATYEQYF. Written as DNA, the CDR3 is TGCAGTGCTAGAGATGCCACCTACGAGCAGTACTTC. This rearrangement joins TRBV20-1 to TRBJ2-7; D is ambiguous. The CDR3 totals 12 residues. Trimming took 0 bases from V and 2 from J, leaving 5 bases between them. The germline V gene has CDR1 DFQATT and CDR2 SNEGSKA (reference sequence).

This clonotype was counted between two and nine times. V is TRBV20-1 and J is TRBJ2-7; D perhaps matches TRBD1 (5 bases). The CDR3 has 15 amino acids. Between the trimmed V and J ends, which lost 6 bases and 0 bases, there was a span of 18 bases. Germline V gives CDR1 DFQATT, CDR2 SNEGSKA (reference sequence). This CDR3 is CSARRGFRDSYEQYF. As DNA, the CDR3 is TGCAGTGCCAGAAGGGGATTTAGGGACTCCTACGAGCAGTACTTC.

This clonotype was recorded many times. The chain couples TRBV19 to TRBJ2-1; tentatively, D is TRBD1 (5 bases). Germline V gives CDR1 LNHDA, CDR2 SQIVND (reference sequence). The V and J ends lost 3 bases and 7 bases respectively, with 13 bases between them. CDR3 size: 14 residues. The CDR3 DNA sequence: TGTGCCAGTAGTATGAGCAGGGCCGGGAATGAGCAGTTCTTC. Translated, it gives CASSMSRAGNEQFF.

This clonotype was recorded many times. The V and J genes are TRBV12-3 or TRBV12-4 and TRBJ2-2, with D perhaps matching TRBD2 (5 bases). The CDR3 totals 14 residues. The V gene lost 8 bases and the J gene lost 6 bases, with 16 bases spanning the gap. The CDR3 loop reads CASPREGSAGELFF. Written as DNA, the CDR3 is TGTGCCAGCCCCAGAGAGGGTTCGGCCGGGGAGCTGTTTTTT.

This clonotype ranks as medium-sized. The chain carries TRBV30 and TRBJ1-1, with D tentatively TRBD1 (5 bases). The CDR3 is 12 amino acids. The germline V gene has CDR1 GTSNPN and CDR2 SVGIG (reference sequence). The V end was cut by 4 bases, the J end by 1 base, with 7 bases between. The CDR3 DNA sequence: TGTGCCTGGAACGGGGGGAACACTGAAGCTTTCTTT. Its protein product is CAWNGGNTEAFF.

This clonotype was seen a few times. The chain carries TRBV5-1 and TRBJ2-2, with D possibly being TRBD1 (6 bases). From germline, CDR1 is SGHRS and CDR2 YFSETQ. CDR3 size: 15 residues. The V end was cut by 4 bases, the J end by 7 bases, with 17 bases between. CDR3 nucleotide sequence: TGCGCCAGCAGCGGAAACAGGGATTTAAGCGGGGAGCTGTTTTTT. Translating gives CASSGNRDLSGELFF.

This clonotype was seen at least ten times. The CDR3 region is CASSFGHEETQYF. The CDR3 region has the DNA TGTGCCAGCAGCTTTGGACATGAAGAGACCCAGTACTTC. This chain connects TRBV7-9 to TRBJ2-5; weak D call: TRBD1 (5 bases). V was clipped by 3 bases and J by 3 bases, with 8 bases between them. Germline loops: CDR1 SEHNR, CDR2 FQNEAQ (reference sequence). This CDR3 is built from 13 residues.

This clonotype was seen ten or more times. CDR3 residues: CASSGLLVDEQFF. CDR3 nucleotide sequence: TGTGCCAGCAGCGGACTACTAGTTGATGAGCAGTTCTTC. J is TRBJ2-1 and V is TRBV6-1; tentatively, D is TRBD2 (6 bases). Trimming pared 6 bases from V and 8 bases from J, leaving 14 bases between. This CDR3 comprises 13 residues. Germline-derived CDR1 and CDR2 are MNHNS and SASEGT.